This T cell receptor beta chain was sequenced during a study of blood T cell repertoires in COVID-19. The wider study: Sites in the United States, Italy and Spain provided acute and convalescent COVID-19 samples. T cells, B-cell-depleted T cells, or PBMCs provided the cDNA or gDNA that served as material.

The method was immunoSEQ multiplex PCR; TCRdb's version includes in-frame clones alone and lacks a portion of them. Among more than 250,000 clones, 90% were seen once, and the ten largest hold about 1.7%. The study drew participants aged roughly 18 to 95 years from about two dozen US areas. The germline V gene encodes CDR1 SGDLS and CDR2 YYNGEE. V lost 4 bases and J lost 4; bases outside the gene matches: 6. The CDR3 is 15 residues long. The genes are TRBV9 and TRBJ2-1; 9 bases agree with TRBD2. The TCR was taken from a woman in her late teens or twenties with acute COVID-19. Material: PBMCs or T cells enriched from blood (not recorded which). CDR3 sequence (DNA): TGTGCCAGCAGCCCCAGCGGGAGGTCGTACAATGAGCAGTTCTTC. As protein: CASSPSGRSYNEQFF. Supplemented by reference TRBV9 and TRBJ2-1, the full variable domain reads DSGVTQTPKHLITATGQRVTLRCSPRSGDLSVYWYQQSLDQGLQFLIQYYNGEERAKGNILERFSAQQFPDLHSELNLSSLELGDSALYFCASSPSGRSYNEQFFGPGTRLTVL.